The TCR beta chain described here comes from a study of CD8 T cells in Susac syndrome. The patients serving as multiple sclerosis controls were treatment-naive. They had stable or active relapsing-remitting disease and fulfilled revised McDonald criteria. Both CD4+ and CD8+ T cells were negatively isolated, and TEMRA cells underwent FACS enrichment. CDR1 DFQATT and CDR2 SNEGSKA come from the germline V gene (reference sequence). V was pared by 0 bases and J by 3 bases, with 15 bases between. There are 15 residues in the CDR3. Random hexamers served to reverse transcribe roughly 0.45 to 1 ug RNA. The TCR beta CDR3 was amplified by immunoSEQ multiplex PCR across 54 Vbeta, 13 Jbeta. From the immunoSEQ multiplex PCR reads, TCRdb called clonotypes with MiXCR, one entry per CDR3 protein. The data contain about 140,000 distinct CDR3 sequences, 85% to 95% of them singletons.

The material sequenced was CD4+ T cells from PBMCs. The chain carries TRBV20-1 and TRBJ2-7; TRBD1 might be the D (7 bases). The TCR comes from a human donor with multiple sclerosis. The CDR3 nucleotides read TGCAGTGCTAGAGATGCGGGACAGAGATACTACGAGCAGTACTTC. It encodes CSARDAGQRYYEQYF.